Listed below are T cell receptor beta chains from one sample, sequenced in a study of T cells after yellow fever vaccination. One entry per CDR3 protein results from TCRdb running MiXCR on the 5' RACE reads. The sample has 250,000 to 400,000 distinct CDR3 sequences, 3.5% to 5% seen once. The sequencing here drew on PBMCs, taken 15 days after the yellow fever booster vaccination. Receptor source: a man younger than 35 who received the YFV17D yellow fever vaccine. Each CDR3 is given with its conserved first and last residue. A D gene is named only where the DNA matches it firmly. The size entry is marked missing in some rows and otherwise reads once, few, many or a size class.

v_gene,abundance,d_gene,j_gene,CDR3aa,CDR3nt
TRBV5-5,many,.,TRBJ1-5,CASSFRALNQPQHF,TGTGCCAGCAGCTTTCGGGCCCTCAATCAGCCCCAGCATTTT
TRBV7-6,.,.,TRBJ1-5,CASSLELGRNNQPQHF,TGTGCCAGCAGCTTAGAATTAGGACGGAACAATCAGCCCCAGCATTTT
TRBV7-6,many,.,TRBJ2-2,CASSPLARELFF,TGTGCCAGCAGCCCCCTTGCCCGGGAGCTGTTTTTT
TRBV7-2,many,.,TRBJ1-2,CASSPPGGGYGYTF,TGTGCCAGCAGCCCGCCCGGAGGGGGATATGGCTACACCTTC
TRBV27,many,TRBD1,TRBJ2-7,CATGAGTGVLEQYF,TGTGCCACCGGAGCCGGGACAGGGGTTCTCGAGCAGTACTTC
TRBV5-1,.,TRBD2,TRBJ2-7,CASSSSGGASEQYF,TGCGCCAGCAGCTCTAGCGGGGGGGCCTCCGAGCAGTACTTC
TRBV14,.,.,TRBJ2-5,CASSQEGALAKTQYF,TGTGCCAGCAGCCAGGAGGGGGCATTGGCGAAGACCCAGTACTTC
TRBV5-8,.,.,TRBJ2-3,CASSPGIRTDTQYF,TGTGCCAGCAGTCCGGGAATCCGCACAGATACGCAGTATTTT
TRBV7-6,few,TRBD2,TRBJ2-3,CASSSRGGLAATDTQYF,TGTGCCAGCAGCTCCCGTGGGGGACTAGCGGCCACAGATACGCAGTATTTT
TRBV18,few,.,TRBJ2-3,CASSPRGPVAMAQYF,TGTGCCAGCTCACCACGGGGGCCAGTCGCTATGGCGCAGTATTTT
TRBV6-5,.,.,TRBJ1-2,CASRKWAVDYGYTF,TGTGCCAGCAGGAAATGGGCAGTCGACTATGGCTACACCTTC
TRBV6-1,.,.,TRBJ2-2,CASSVFQANTGELFF,TGTGCCAGCAGTGTCTTCCAGGCGAACACCGGGGAGCTGTTTTTT
TRBV28,.,TRBD1,TRBJ2-3,CASSSGQGATDTQYF,TGTGCCAGCAGCTCCGGACAGGGGGCCACAGATACGCAGTATTTT
TRBV5-6,.,.,TRBJ1-2,CASSLDTGLAGYTF,TGTGCCAGCAGCTTGGATACGGGTCTCGCTGGCTACACCTTC
TRBV7-9,few,.,TRBJ2-1,CASSLFSGSRGPTSSYNEQFF,TGTGCCAGCAGCTTATTCAGTGGATCTAGGGGCCCCACTAGCTCCTACAATGAGCAGTTCTTC
TRBV9,.,.,TRBJ1-1,CASSVIQGSTEAFF,TGTGCCAGCAGCGTAATTCAGGGCAGCACTGAAGCTTTCTTT
TRBV29-1,many,TRBD2,TRBJ2-5,CSVGGGGETQYF,TGCAGCGTTGGGGGGGGAGGAGAGACCCAGTACTTC
TRBV2,many,TRBD2,TRBJ2-6,CASSERAGFGANVLTF,TGTGCCAGCAGTGAACGAGCGGGGTTTGGGGCCAACGTCCTGACTTTC
TRBV7-2,.,.,TRBJ1-3,CASSSRGGRSSGNTIYF,TGTGCCAGCAGTTCTAGGGGGGGCCGGAGCTCTGGAAACACCATATATTTT
TRBV4-2,.,.,TRBJ1-3,CASSQEVRASGNTIYF,TGTGCCAGCAGCCAAGAAGTCCGAGCCTCTGGAAACACCATATATTTT
TRBV6-5,.,.,TRBJ1-1,CASSYRDQTEAFF,TGTGCCAGCAGTTATCGGGACCAGACTGAAGCTTTCTTT
TRBV20-1,.,.,TRBJ1-5,CSARKDDQPQHF,TGCAGTGCTAGAAAAGATGATCAGCCCCAGCATTTT
TRBV7-8,few,TRBD1,TRBJ1-4,CASSPSGGANEKLFF,TGTGCCAGCAGCCCCTCAGGGGGAGCTAATGAAAAACTGTTTTTT
TRBV5-1,many,.,TRBJ2-1,CASSLGVPNEQFF,TGCGCCAGCAGCTTGGGCGTACCCAATGAGCAGTTCTTC
TRBV28,few,TRBD1,TRBJ2-2,CASSLTGTGFTGELFF,TGTGCCAGCAGCCTCACCGGGACAGGGTTCACCGGGGAGCTGTTTTTT
TRBV7-9,many,.,TRBJ2-1,CASSLASGLSSYNEQFF,TGTGCCAGCAGCTTAGCGTCAGGGTTGTCCTCCTACAATGAGCAGTTCTTC
TRBV7-2,many,.,TRBJ1-5,CASSMVISNQPQHF,TGTGCCAGCAGCATGGTCATTAGCAATCAGCCCCAGCATTTT
TRBV7-9,.,TRBD2,TRBJ2-5,CASSSGGTRQETQYF,TGTGCCAGCAGCTCCGGGGGGACCAGGCAAGAGACCCAGTACTTC
TRBV15,.,TRBD1,TRBJ1-2,CATSTDRGSNGYTF,TGTGCCACCAGCACCGACAGGGGAAGTAATGGCTACACCTTC
TRBV5-1,many,TRBD1,TRBJ1-1,CASSPPGQGYPEAFF,TGCGCCAGCAGCCCACCGGGACAGGGGTATCCTGAAGCTTTCTTT
TRBV20-1,many,.,TRBJ2-1,CSAMSPNGGRENEQFF,TGCAGTGCTATGAGCCCCAACGGGGGCCGAGAGAATGAGCAGTTCTTC
TRBV7-2,.,TRBD2,TRBJ2-1,CASSFSGGYPHNEQFF,TGTGCCAGCAGCTTTAGCGGGGGATACCCTCACAATGAGCAGTTCTTC
TRBV5-1,many,.,TRBJ2-2,CASSRPNPSTGELFF,TGCGCCAGCAGCCGCCCTAACCCTTCCACCGGGGAGCTGTTTTTT
TRBV3-1,many,TRBD1,TRBJ1-2,CASSPAGGGNYGYTF,TGTGCCAGCAGCCCAGCAGGGGGAGGCAACTATGGCTACACCTTC
TRBV18,.,.,TRBJ2-2,CASSPPGGAVTGELFF,TGTGCCAGCTCACCACCGGGCGGGGCCGTTACCGGGGAGCTGTTTTTT
TRBV20-1,.,.,TRBJ2-3,CSAAVPAVTDTQYF,TGCAGTGCCGCCGTGCCTGCGGTAACAGATACGCAGTATTTT
TRBV6-2/TRBV6-3,many,TRBD2,TRBJ2-1,CASRTTSAPSYNEQFF,TGTGCCAGCAGAACTACTAGCGCCCCCTCCTACAATGAGCAGTTCTTC
TRBV20-1,many,TRBD2,TRBJ2-5,CSARDEASGEETQYF,TGCAGTGCTAGAGATGAGGCTAGCGGTGAAGAGACCCAGTACTTC
TRBV20-1,.,TRBD1,TRBJ1-5,CSFGTENQPQHF,TGCAGCTTCGGGACAGAGAATCAGCCCCAGCATTTT
TRBV19,few,.,TRBJ1-3,CASREQAGHSGNTIYF,TGTGCCAGTAGAGAACAGGCGGGGCACTCTGGAAACACCATATATTTT
TRBV7-2,few,.,TRBJ2-1,CASSAFWGVEQFF,TGTGCCAGCAGCGCCTTCTGGGGCGTGGAGCAGTTCTTC
TRBV7-9,many,.,TRBJ2-4,CASSLTQSAKNIQYF,TGTGCCAGCAGTCTCACCCAGTCAGCCAAAAACATTCAGTACTTC
TRBV25-1,many,TRBD2,TRBJ2-3,CASSSTSGGWPDTQYF,TGTGCCAGCAGTTCCACTAGCGGGGGGTGGCCAGATACGCAGTATTTT
TRBV28,few,.,TRBJ1-4,CASNGGLTNEKLFF,TGTGCCAGCAATGGGGGTCTCACTAATGAAAAACTGTTTTTT
TRBV3-2,few,.,TRBJ1-3,CASSQARGGQGASRNTIYF,TGTGCCAGCAGCCAAGCTCGAGGGGGACAAGGGGCCTCTCGAAACACCATATATTTT